Described below is a single TCR beta chain sequence and its context. Its antigen remains unidentified. Germline CDR1 LGHNA, CDR2 YSLEER. V shed 0 bases, J shed 9 bases, and the junction held 14 bases outside the gene matches. The CDR3 length is 18 residues. The data were taken from a study of T cells in localized non-small cell lung cancer. Study-level results: Tumor showed lower T cell clonality than uninvolved adjacent lung, where it was highest. Sequence data derive from only one tumor region, so heterogeneity remains possible. Patients showing higher blood T cell density tended to see longer overall survival. Adjacent lung tissue had a median roughly 55 of the top 100 clones found in the tumor.

Only in-frame clones appear in the TCRdb table, and some are missing; sequencing was by immunoSEQ multiplex PCR. The repertoire has about 22,000 clones, about nine tenths of them found once; the top ten carry about 23%. The sequence was collected from a man between 35 and 75 years old with stage II squamous cell lung carcinoma. This material consisted of PBMCs, taken before any cancer treatment. The chain employs TRBV4-3 and TRBJ1-6, with 7 nucleotides matching TRBD1. The CDR3 sequence is CASSQDPWVGRGASPLHF. DNA of the CDR3: TGCGCCAGCAGCCAAGATCCGTGGGTGGGCAGGGGGGCTTCACCCCTCCACTTT.